By sample share, the clone carrying this TCR beta chain is large. The data were taken from a study of T cell repertoires in aging, cancer and after chemotherapy. A mixed TRB-A/B primer pool amplified rearranged TRB by multiplex touch-down PCR. From the multiplex PCR reads, TCRdb called clonotypes with MiXCR, one entry per CDR3 protein. The sample has about 550 distinct CDR3 sequences; around a third are singletons. TCR beta rearrangements were amplified from peripheral blood genomic DNA. V gave up 4 bases and J gave up 10 bases, with 17 bases separating them. CDR3 length: 15 residues. Germline loops: CDR1 SGHVS, CDR2 FNYEAQ.

The chain links TRBV7-6 to TRBJ1-6, with a tentative D call TRBD1 (6 bases). The TCR sequence derives from a human donor with a solid tumor. The sequencing sample was made of blood. The CDR3: CASSSPGEVGSPLHF. The CDR3 DNA sequence: TGTGCCAGCAGCTCTCCAGGGGAGGTGGGGTCACCCCTCCACTTT. The whole variable domain, filled in from reference TRBV7-6 and TRBJ1-6, reads GAGVSQSPRYKVTKRGQDVALRCDPISGHVSLYWYRQALGQGPEFLTYFNYEAQQDKSGLPNDRFSAERPEGSISTLTIQRTEQRDSAMYRCASSSPGEVGSPLHFGNGTRLTVT.